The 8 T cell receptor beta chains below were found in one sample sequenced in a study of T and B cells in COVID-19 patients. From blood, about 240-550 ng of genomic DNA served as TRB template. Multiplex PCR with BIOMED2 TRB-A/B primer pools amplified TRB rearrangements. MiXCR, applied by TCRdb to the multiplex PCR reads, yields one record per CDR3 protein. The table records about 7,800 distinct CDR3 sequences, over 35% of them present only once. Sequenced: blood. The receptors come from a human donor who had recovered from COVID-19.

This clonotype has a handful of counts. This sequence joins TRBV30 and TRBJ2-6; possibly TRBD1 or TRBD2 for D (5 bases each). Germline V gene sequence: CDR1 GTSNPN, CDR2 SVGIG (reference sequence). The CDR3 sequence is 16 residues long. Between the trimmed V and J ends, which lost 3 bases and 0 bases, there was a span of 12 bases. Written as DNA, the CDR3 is TGTGCCTGGAGCCCGGGACCGGTCTCTGGGGCCAACGTCCTGACTTTC. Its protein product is CAWSPGPVSGANVLTF.

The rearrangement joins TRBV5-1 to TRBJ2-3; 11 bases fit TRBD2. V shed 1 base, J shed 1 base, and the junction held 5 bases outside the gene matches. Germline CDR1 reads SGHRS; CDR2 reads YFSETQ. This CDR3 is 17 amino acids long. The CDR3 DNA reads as TGCGCCAGCAGCTTGACCTATAGCGGGGGGGGCACAGATACGCAGTATTTT. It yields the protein CASSLTYSGGGTDTQYF.

The CDR3 spells CASSIGQGHSYEQYF. The DNA of the CDR3 is TGTGCCAGTAGTATCGGACAGGGCCACTCCTACGAGCAGTACTTC. The chain carries TRBV19 and TRBJ2-7; TRBD1 matches 8 bases. V shed 3 bases and J 0 bases; nucleotides not matched to a gene: 4. Germline lookup yields CDR1 LNHDA and CDR2 SQIVND (reference sequence). This CDR3 is built from 15 residues. Full variable domain (outside the CDR3, taken from reference TRBV19 and TRBJ2-7): DGGITQSPKYLFRKEGQNVTLSCEQNLNHDAMYWYRQDPGQGLRLIYYSQIVNDFQKGDIAEGYSVSREKKESFPLTVTSAQKNPTAFYLCASSIGQGHSYEQYFGPGTRLTVT.

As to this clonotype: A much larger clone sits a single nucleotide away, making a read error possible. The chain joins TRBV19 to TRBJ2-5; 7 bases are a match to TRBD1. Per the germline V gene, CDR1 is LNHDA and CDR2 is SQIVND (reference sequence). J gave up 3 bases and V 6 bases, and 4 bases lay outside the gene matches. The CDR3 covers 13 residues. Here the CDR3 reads CASSRDSKETQYF. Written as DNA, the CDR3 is TGTGCCAGTAGCCGGGACAGCAAAGAGACCCAGTACTTC. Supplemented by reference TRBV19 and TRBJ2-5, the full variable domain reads DGGITQSPKYLFRKEGQNVTLSCEQNLNHDAMYWYRQDPGQGLRLIYYSQIVNDFQKGDIAEGYSVSREKKESFPLTVTSAQKNPTAFYLCASSRDSKETQYFGPGTRLLVL.

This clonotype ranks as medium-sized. CDR3 DNA sequence: TGTGCCAGCAGCTGGAGCCAGGGGACCTACAATGAGCAGTTCTTC. Translation gives CASSWSQGTYNEQFF. The chain uses TRBV11-3 and TRBJ2-1; D possibly corresponds to TRBD1 (6 bases). The germline CDR1 and CDR2 sequences are SGHNT and YENEEA. The CDR3 sequence is 15 residues long. Trimming left V 4 bases short and J 2 bases short, with 12 bases between.

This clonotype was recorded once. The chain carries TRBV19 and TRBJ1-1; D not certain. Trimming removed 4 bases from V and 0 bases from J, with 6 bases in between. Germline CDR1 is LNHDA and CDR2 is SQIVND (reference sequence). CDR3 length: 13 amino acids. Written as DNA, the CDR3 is TGTGCCAGTAGTACAGAAATGAACACTGAAGCTTTCTTT. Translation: CASSTEMNTEAFF.

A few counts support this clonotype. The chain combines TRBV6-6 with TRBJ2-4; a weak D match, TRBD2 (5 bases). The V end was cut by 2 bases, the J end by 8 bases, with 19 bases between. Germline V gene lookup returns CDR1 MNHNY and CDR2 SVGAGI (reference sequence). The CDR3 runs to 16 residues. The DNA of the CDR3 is TGTGCCAGCAGTTACGGGGTTCGGGGTCGCTGGGACATTCAGTACTTC. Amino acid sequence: CASSYGVRGRWDIQYF.

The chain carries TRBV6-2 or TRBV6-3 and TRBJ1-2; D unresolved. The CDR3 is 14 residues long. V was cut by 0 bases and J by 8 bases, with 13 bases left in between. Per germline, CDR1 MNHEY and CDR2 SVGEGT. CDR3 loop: CASSYSRTFYGYTF. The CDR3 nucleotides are TGTGCCAGCAGTTACTCGAGGACCTTCTACGGCTACACCTTC.